Below, 3 T cell receptor beta chains from the same sample are listed, as sequenced in a study of T cell clonotyping in hematopoietic cell transplantation. The assay was immunoSEQ multiplex PCR, and TCRdb's table has in-frame clones only and misses some. The data contain fewer than 70,000 clones, about 93% of them singletons. Specimen: peripheral blood mononuclear cells. Every receptor here comes from a man aged 50 to 59 in good health. Some clones in this sample may be carry-over from other donors' samples.

J is TRBJ2-1 and V is TRBV10-3, with 9 bases aligning to TRBD2. Germline V gene sequence: CDR1 ENHRY, CDR2 SYGVKD. CDR3 length: 12 residues. With 9 bases clipped from V and 10 bases from J, the junction kept 7 bases outside the gene matches. CDR3 nucleotides: TGTGCCATGGCTAGCGGGGAGATCGAGCAGTTCTTC. Translating it yields CAMASGEIEQFF.

The chain carries TRBV5-4 and TRBJ1-6; D is unclear. V was pared by 0 bases and J by 9 bases, with 16 bases between. This CDR3 is 16 amino acids long. Germline V gene sequence: CDR1 SGHNT, CDR2 YYREEE (reference sequence). CDR3 region: CASSLDVDRVTSPLHF. The CDR3, as DNA: TGTGCCAGCAGCTTGGACGTGGATAGGGTTACTTCACCCCTCCACTTT.

CDR3 sequence reads: CAISEIQGVNTEAFF. CDR3 coding DNA: TGTGCCATCAGTGAGATACAGGGGGTGAACACTGAAGCTTTCTTT. This chain connects TRBV10-3 to TRBJ1-1, with 8 bases that match TRBD1. This CDR3 is 15 amino acids long. Germline V gene sequence: CDR1 ENHRY, CDR2 SYGVKD. V lost 2 bases to trimming and J lost 0 bases; unmatched junction nucleotides: 2.